Below, 25 T cell receptor beta chains from the same sample are listed, as sequenced in a study of T cell responses to AZD1222 COVID-19 vaccine (dated by TCRdb to about 2021). The time point label corresponds to: baseline before first vaccination. Library preparation was by the immunoSEQ multiplex PCR assay. In its TCRdb copy, this immuneACCESS table keeps in-frame sequences only and misses some clones. Where compared with another copy, unresolved V genes explain less than half of these, and the others have no known cause. This sample is represented by about 130,000 clones; around 84% of them were singletons. The top ten constitute approximately 4% of the sample. Material: peripheral blood, obtained on day 0 of AZD1222 vaccination. Every receptor here comes from an adult in good health.

The chain couples TRBV7-9 to TRBJ2-7, with D unresolved. Germline-derived CDR1 and CDR2 are SEHNR and FQNEAQ (reference sequence). V gave up 2 bases and J gave up 0 bases, with 11 bases separating them. This CDR3 comprises 15 residues. CDR3: CASSLIRLGSYEQYF. DNA for the CDR3: TGTGCCAGCAGCTTAATTCGTCTTGGCTCCTACGAGCAGTACTTC.

The chain couples TRBV25-1 to TRBJ1-2; D possibly corresponds to TRBD1 (5 bases). The V end was cut by 1 base, the J end by 4 bases, with 13 bases between. Germline V gene lookup returns CDR1 MGHDK and CDR2 SYGVNS. The CDR3 covers 15 residues. In DNA form, the CDR3 reads TGTGCCAGCAGTGAATTATCGGGACCTTTCTATGGCTACACCTTC. Encoded protein: CASSELSGPFYGYTF.

The chain recombines TRBV6-5 with TRBJ1-5; D gene ambiguous. CDR1 is MNHEY, CDR2 SVGAGI, per germline. This CDR3 spans 14 amino acids. Trimming took off 5 bases at V and 3 bases at J, with 11 bases between the two ends. Here the CDR3 DNA reads TGTGCCAGCAGTCCCCCTCCTACCAATCAGCCCCAGCATTTT. Amino acids: CASSPPPTNQPQHF.

The chain couples TRBV6-5 to TRBJ1-1; 7 nucleotides agree with TRBD1. This CDR3 is 13 amino acids long. J was trimmed by 7 bases and V by 7 bases; bases with no gene match: 9. Germline values: CDR1 MNHEY, CDR2 SVGAGI. The CDR3 DNA is TGTGCCAGCAACCAAGGGCAGGGGGGTGAAGCTTTCTTT. Translating it yields CASNQGQGGEAFF.

This clone was counted a single time. The chain links TRBV19 to TRBJ1-2; D remains unclear. The CDR3 is made up of 15 amino acids. Germline values: CDR1 LNHDA, CDR2 SQIVND (reference sequence). The V and J ends lost 5 bases and 6 bases respectively, with 19 bases between them. This CDR3 reads CASSLIGEYKDGYTF. The CDR3 DNA follows: TGTGCCAGTAGTCTCATCGGGGAGTATAAGGATGGCTACACCTTC.

The V and J genes are TRBV27 and TRBJ1-2; TRBD1 agrees at 12 bases. Germline V lookup: CDR1 MNHEY, CDR2 SMNVEV (reference sequence). With V trimmed by 4 bases and J by 8 bases, 11 bases remained unmatched. The CDR3 is made up of 16 amino acids. CDR3 in amino acids: CASSSSRDRGRRGYTF. Written as DNA, the CDR3 is TGTGCCAGCAGTTCTTCCCGGGACAGGGGGCGGAGGGGCTACACCTTC.

This clone was found once. The chain joins TRBV19 to TRBJ2-2, with D unresolved. CDR1 LNHDA and CDR2 SQIVND come from the germline V gene (reference sequence). Deletions cut 1 base from V and 4 bases from J, with 4 bases between. The CDR3 contains 13 residues. Here the CDR3 DNA reads TGTGCCAGTAGTATAGGGCCCACCGGGGAGCTGTTTTTT. It is translated as CASSIGPTGELFF.

The V gene is TRBV9, the J gene TRBJ1-5; D not certain. Trimming left V 0 bases short and J 5 bases short, with 12 bases between. The CDR3 is 15 amino acids. Germline assignment: CDR1 SGDLS and CDR2 YYNGEE. The CDR3 sequence: CASSVEAGRDQPQHF. As DNA, the CDR3 is TGTGCCAGCAGCGTAGAGGCAGGAAGGGATCAGCCCCAGCATTTT.

The J gene is TRBJ2-3, the V gene TRBV5-1; 8 nucleotides agree with TRBD2. The CDR3 runs 17 residues. After removal of 1 base from V and 1 base from J, the junction contained 8 bases not matched to a gene. CDR1 SGHRS and CDR2 YFSETQ come from the germline V gene. In DNA, the CDR3 is TGCGCCAGCAGCTTGCAAATGACTAGCGAGGGCACAGATACGCAGTATTTT. Amino acids: CASSLQMTSEGTDTQYF.

This clone turned up a few times. The CDR3 is CASSAGVGTQYF. CDR3 nucleotide sequence: TGTGCCAGCAGCGCGGGAGTGGGTACGCAGTATTTT. The genes are TRBV9 and TRBJ2-3, with D perhaps TRBD2 (6 bases). Germline loops: CDR1 SGDLS, CDR2 YYNGEE. V lost 3 bases and J lost 8, with 10 bases in between. CDR3 length: 12 residues.

The chain links TRBV9 to TRBJ2-1; 10 nucleotides line up with TRBD2. Germline assignment: CDR1 SGDLS and CDR2 YYNGEE. After removal of 4 bases from V and 8 bases from J, the junction contained 6 bases not matched to a gene. The CDR3 consists of 14 residues. The DNA for the CDR3 is TGTGCCAGCAGCCCCCAGCGGGGGGGGGATGAGCAGTTCTTC. This sequence encodes CASSPQRGGDEQFF.

The V gene is TRBV28, the J gene TRBJ1-2; 7 nucleotides align to TRBD1. Germline CDR1 reads MDHEN; CDR2 reads SYDVKM. The J segment lost 8 bases and the V segment lost 3 bases, leaving 6 bases of the junction unmatched. This CDR3 region has 13 residues. The CDR3 here is CASSFQGVRGYTF. The DNA of the CDR3 is TGTGCCAGCAGTTTCCAGGGGGTGAGGGGCTACACCTTC.

In its sample, this clone was seen a few times. The chain recombines TRBV2 with TRBJ1-1, with D perhaps TRBD1 (6 bases). Trimming shortened V by 4 bases and J by 11 bases, and 14 bases separated the two germline ends. Germline V gene sequence: CDR1 SNHLY, CDR2 FYNNEI. CDR3 length: 12 residues. CDR3 in DNA: TGTGCCAGCAGTGTTACAGGGAGCGGGGCTTTCTTT. Its translation: CASSVTGSGAFF.

This clone was counted between two and nine times. This sequence joins TRBV9 and TRBJ1-6; 7 nucleotides line up with TRBD1. The CDR3 has 15 amino acids. V gave up 2 bases and J gave up 6 bases; unmatched junction bases: 5. CDR1 and CDR2 (germline): SGDLS, YYNGEE. The CDR3 sequence is CASSVDRASNSPLHF. The CDR3 nucleotides read TGTGCCAGCAGCGTCGACAGGGCAAGTAATTCACCCCTCCACTTT.

This chain links TRBV7-9 with TRBJ1-1; D not resolved. This CDR3 is built from 12 residues. The germline V gene encodes CDR1 SEHNR and CDR2 FQNEAQ (reference sequence). V was clipped by 6 bases and J by 2 bases, with 7 bases between them. Here the CDR3 DNA reads TGTGCCAGCAGTGACATCAACACTGAAGCTTTCTTT. Its protein is CASSDINTEAFF.

V is TRBV6-5 and J is TRBJ1-6; the D gene is possibly TRBD1 (5 bases). In germline, CDR1 is MNHEY, CDR2 SVGAGI. The V and J ends lost 0 bases and 6 bases respectively, with 9 bases between them. CDR3 length: 15 residues. The CDR3 is CASSYSGTANSPLHF. CDR3 bases: TGTGCCAGCAGTTACTCCGGGACCGCTAATTCACCCCTCCACTTT.

This clone has more than one count but fewer than ten. J is TRBJ1-5 and V is TRBV19; 9 bases align to TRBD1. Looked up from germline, CDR1 is LNHDA and CDR2 is SQIVND (reference sequence). The CDR3 runs to 14 residues. V shed 9 bases and J 4 bases; nucleotides not matched to a gene: 7. The CDR3 sequence is CASAADRGNQPQHF. The CDR3 bases are TGTGCCAGCGCCGCGGACAGGGGAAATCAGCCCCAGCATTTT.

The rearrangement uses TRBV7-3 and TRBJ2-5; 10 nucleotides line up with TRBD2. The CDR3 totals 16 residues. With V trimmed by 1 base and J by 4 bases, 6 bases remained unmatched. Germline CDR1 reads SGHTA; CDR2 reads FQGTGA. The CDR3 coding sequence is TGTGCCAGCAGCTTAAGGTCTAGCGGGGGAGGAGAGACCCAGTACTTC. Residues: CASSLRSSGGGETQYF.

This clone was detected only a few times. The CDR3 loop reads CASSQGWPYEQYF. The CDR3 coding sequence is TGCGCCAGCAGCCAAGGATGGCCCTACGAGCAGTACTTC. The V and J genes are TRBV4-1 and TRBJ2-7; no clear D gene. Germline CDR1 is MGHRA and CDR2 is YSYEKL. The CDR3 totals 13 residues. V lost 1 base and J 2 bases, leaving 6 bases between the germline ends.

The chain carries TRBV7-2 and TRBJ1-5; possibly TRBD1 for D (5 bases). This CDR3 spans 16 amino acids. Between the trimmed V and J ends, which lost 6 bases and 0 bases, there was a span of 15 bases. The germline gives CDR1 SGHTA, CDR2 FQGNSA. The CDR3 here is CASSLEGINSNQPQHF. As DNA, the CDR3 is TGTGCCAGCAGTTTGGAGGGGATCAATAGCAATCAGCCCCAGCATTTT.

The chain combines TRBV30 with TRBJ1-2, with 12 bases fitting TRBD1. Germline V gene sequence: CDR1 GTSNPN, CDR2 SVGIG (reference sequence). V dropped 5 bases and J dropped 8; count of bases not matched to a gene: 9. This CDR3 has 14 residues. This CDR3 reads CAWASGTGGGGYTF. CDR3 nucleotides: TGTGCCTGGGCTTCCGGGACAGGGGGCGGGGGCTACACCTTC.

V gene TRBV6-5 combines with J gene TRBJ1-1; D is unresolved. The CDR3 spans 14 residues. Germline V lookup: CDR1 MNHEY, CDR2 SVGAGI. The V end lost 7 bases, the J end lost 3 bases, and 15 bases lay between the germline ends. The CDR3 here is CASNVRGRDTEAFF. The DNA for the CDR3 is TGTGCCAGCAACGTACGGGGAAGGGACACTGAAGCTTTCTTT.

The table lists this clone with a few counts. This chain uses TRBV6-1 with TRBJ1-5, with 9 positions matching TRBD1. Germline lookup yields CDR1 MNHNS and CDR2 SASEGT. Germline trimming cut 2 bases from V and 6 bases from J; bases unmatched to any gene: 5. The CDR3 sequence is 15 residues long. The CDR3 sequence is CASSESTGGSQPQHF. Here the CDR3 DNA reads TGTGCCAGCAGTGAAAGCACAGGGGGCTCTCAGCCCCAGCATTTT.

CDR3 amino acids: CASSQRQGNRFEQPQHF. The CDR3 nucleotides read TGTGCCAGCAGCCAAAGACAGGGGAACAGATTTGAACAGCCCCAGCATTTT. The genes are TRBV3-1 (or the pseudogene TRBV3-2) and TRBJ1-5; TRBD1 aligns across 8 bases. Germline loops: CDR1 LGHDT, CDR2 YNNKEL (reference sequence). The CDR3 length is 17 residues. J lost 7 bases, V lost 2 bases, and 13 bases had no gene match.

The chain recombines TRBV6-2 or TRBV6-3 with TRBJ2-3, with 12 nucleotides matching TRBD1. The V and J ends lost 6 bases and 2 bases, in that order; junction bases with no gene match: 12. This CDR3 region has 18 residues. CDR1 and CDR2 (germline): MNHEY, SVGEGT. CDR3 in DNA: TGTGCCAGCAGCCCTACTCCGGGACAGGGGGCTTCCACAGATACGCAGTATTTT. Its translation is CASSPTPGQGASTDTQYF.